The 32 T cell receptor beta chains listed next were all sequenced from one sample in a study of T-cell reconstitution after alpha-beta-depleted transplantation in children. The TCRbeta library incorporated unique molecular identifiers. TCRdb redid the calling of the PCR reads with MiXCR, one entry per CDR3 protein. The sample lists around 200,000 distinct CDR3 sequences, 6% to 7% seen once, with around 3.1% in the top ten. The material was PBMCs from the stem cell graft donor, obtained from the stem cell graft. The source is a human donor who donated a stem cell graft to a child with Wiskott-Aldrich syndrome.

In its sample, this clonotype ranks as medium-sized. In nucleotides, the CDR3 is TGTGCCAGCAGCTTAAGGACAGCGGAGCAGTTCTTC. Its protein product is CASSLRTAEQFF. V gene TRBV7-2 combines with J gene TRBJ2-1, with a tentative D call TRBD1 (6 bases). Germline values: CDR1 SGHTA, CDR2 FQGNSA. Trimming cost V 2 bases and J 10 bases, with 9 bases left between them. There are 12 residues in the CDR3.

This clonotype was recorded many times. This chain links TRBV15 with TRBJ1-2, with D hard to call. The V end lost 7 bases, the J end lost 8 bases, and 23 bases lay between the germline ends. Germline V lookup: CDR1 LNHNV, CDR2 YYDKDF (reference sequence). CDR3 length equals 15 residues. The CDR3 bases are TGTGCCACCAAAGATCGGCTTGACGATCTTGGGGGCTACACCTTC. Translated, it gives CATKDRLDDLGGYTF.

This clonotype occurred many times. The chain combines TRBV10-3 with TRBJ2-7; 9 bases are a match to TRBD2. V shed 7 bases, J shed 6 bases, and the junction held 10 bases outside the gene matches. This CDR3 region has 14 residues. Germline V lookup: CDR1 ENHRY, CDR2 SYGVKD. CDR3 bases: TGTGCCATCACCGAGTCTAGCGGGACCACCGAGCAGTACTTC. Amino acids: CAITESSGTTEQYF.

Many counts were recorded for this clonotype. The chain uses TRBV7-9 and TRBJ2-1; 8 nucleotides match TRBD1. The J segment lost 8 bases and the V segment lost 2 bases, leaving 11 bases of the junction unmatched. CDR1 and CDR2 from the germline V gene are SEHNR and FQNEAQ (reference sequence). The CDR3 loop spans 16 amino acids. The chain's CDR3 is CASSLRDRTAWDEQFF. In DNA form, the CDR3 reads TGTGCCAGCAGCTTAAGGGACAGGACTGCCTGGGATGAGCAGTTCTTC.

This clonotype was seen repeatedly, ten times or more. The CDR3 loop reads CASSPDRDYGYTF. The CDR3 coding sequence is TGCGCCAGCAGCCCCGACAGAGACTATGGCTACACCTTC. The gene calls are TRBV5-1 and TRBJ1-2; possibly TRBD1 for D (5 bases). Germline assignment: CDR1 SGHRS and CDR2 YFSETQ. The V end lost 4 bases, the J end lost 3 bases, and 10 bases lay between the germline ends. There are 13 residues in the CDR3.

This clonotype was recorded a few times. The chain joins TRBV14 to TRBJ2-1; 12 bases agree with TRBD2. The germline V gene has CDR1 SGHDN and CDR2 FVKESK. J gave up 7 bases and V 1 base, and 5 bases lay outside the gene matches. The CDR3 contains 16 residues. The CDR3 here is CASSQGGLAGWNEQFF. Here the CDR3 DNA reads TGTGCCAGCAGCCAAGGGGGACTAGCGGGTTGGAATGAGCAGTTCTTC. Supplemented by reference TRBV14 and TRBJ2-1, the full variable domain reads EAGVTQFPSHSVIEKGQTVTLRCDPISGHDNLYWYRRVMGKEIKFLLHFVKESKQDESGMPNNRFLAERTGGTYSTLKVQPAELEDSGVYFCASSQGGLAGWNEQFFGPGTRLTVL.

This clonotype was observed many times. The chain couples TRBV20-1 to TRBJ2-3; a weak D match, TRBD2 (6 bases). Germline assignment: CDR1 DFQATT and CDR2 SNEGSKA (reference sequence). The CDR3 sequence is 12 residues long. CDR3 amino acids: CSLTGVSDTQYF. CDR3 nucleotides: TGCAGCTTGACGGGGGTGTCAGATACGCAGTATTTT.

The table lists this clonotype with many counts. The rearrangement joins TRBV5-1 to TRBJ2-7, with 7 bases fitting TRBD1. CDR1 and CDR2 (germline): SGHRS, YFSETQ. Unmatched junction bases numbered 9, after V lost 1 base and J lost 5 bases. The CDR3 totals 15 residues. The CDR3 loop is CASSLRENRGNEQYF. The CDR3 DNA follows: TGCGCCAGCAGCTTGAGGGAAAACAGGGGCAACGAGCAGTACTTC.

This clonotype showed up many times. This chain's CDR3 is CASSGSRQFYEQYF. In DNA form, the CDR3 reads TGTGCCAGCAGCGGATCGAGACAGTTTTACGAGCAGTACTTC. The V call is TRBV5-5, the J call TRBJ2-7, with D possibly being TRBD1 (5 bases). The CDR3 covers 14 residues. CDR1 is SGHKS, CDR2 YYEKEE, per germline (reference sequence). V shed 4 bases and J shed 4 bases, with 15 bases lying between them.

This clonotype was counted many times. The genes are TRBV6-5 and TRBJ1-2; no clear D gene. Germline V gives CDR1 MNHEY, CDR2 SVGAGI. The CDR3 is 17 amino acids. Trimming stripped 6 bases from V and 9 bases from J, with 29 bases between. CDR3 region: CASSRFRVGVSPPSYTF. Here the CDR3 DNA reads TGTGCCAGCAGCCGCTTTAGGGTTGGGGTCTCCCCGCCCAGCTACACCTTC.

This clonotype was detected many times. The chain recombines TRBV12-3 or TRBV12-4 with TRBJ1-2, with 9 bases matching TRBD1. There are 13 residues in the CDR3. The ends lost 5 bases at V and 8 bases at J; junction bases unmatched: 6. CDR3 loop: CASSPGQGRGYTF. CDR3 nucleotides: TGTGCCAGCAGTCCTGGACAGGGGAGAGGCTACACCTTC.

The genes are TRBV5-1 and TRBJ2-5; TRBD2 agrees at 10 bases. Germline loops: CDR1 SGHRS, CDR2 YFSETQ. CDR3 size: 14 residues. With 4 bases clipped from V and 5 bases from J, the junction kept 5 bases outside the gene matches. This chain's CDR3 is CASSVTSGKETQYF. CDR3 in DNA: TGCGCCAGCAGCGTAACTAGCGGGAAGGAGACCCAGTACTTC.

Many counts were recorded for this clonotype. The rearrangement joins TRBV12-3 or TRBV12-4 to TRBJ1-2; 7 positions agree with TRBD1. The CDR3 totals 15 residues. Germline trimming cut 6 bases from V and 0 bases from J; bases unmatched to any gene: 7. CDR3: CASRPTGTANYGYTF. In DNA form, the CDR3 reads TGTGCCAGCAGACCCACCGGGACAGCTAACTATGGCTACACCTTC.

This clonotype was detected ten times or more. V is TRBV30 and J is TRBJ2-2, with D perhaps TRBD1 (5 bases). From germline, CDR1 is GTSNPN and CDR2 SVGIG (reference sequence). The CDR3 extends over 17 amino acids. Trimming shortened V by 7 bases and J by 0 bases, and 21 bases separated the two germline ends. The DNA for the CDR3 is TGTGCCTACCGGCCATATTCTAGGACAACGAACACCGGGGAGCTGTTTTTT. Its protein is CAYRPYSRTTNTGELFF. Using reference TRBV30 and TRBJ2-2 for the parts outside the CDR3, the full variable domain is SQTIHQWPATLVQPVGSPLSLECTVEGTSNPNLYWYRQAAGRGLQLLFYSVGIGQISSEVPQNLSASRPQDRQFILSSKKLLLSDSGFYLCAYRPYSRTTNTGELFFGEGSRLTVL.

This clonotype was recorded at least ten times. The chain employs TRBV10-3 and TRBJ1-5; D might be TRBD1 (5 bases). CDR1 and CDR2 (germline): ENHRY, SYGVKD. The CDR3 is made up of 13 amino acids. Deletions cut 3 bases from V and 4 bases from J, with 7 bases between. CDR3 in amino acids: CAISDEGNQPQHF. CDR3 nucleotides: TGTGCCATCAGTGACGAGGGGAATCAGCCCCAGCATTTT.

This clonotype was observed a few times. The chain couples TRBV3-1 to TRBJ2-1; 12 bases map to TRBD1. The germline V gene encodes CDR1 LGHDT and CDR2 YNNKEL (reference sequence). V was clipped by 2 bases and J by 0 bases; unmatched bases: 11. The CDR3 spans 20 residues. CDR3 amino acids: CASSQRDRGLGPDSYNEQFF. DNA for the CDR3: TGTGCCAGCAGCCAACGGGACAGGGGGCTCGGGCCCGACTCCTACAATGAGCAGTTCTTC.

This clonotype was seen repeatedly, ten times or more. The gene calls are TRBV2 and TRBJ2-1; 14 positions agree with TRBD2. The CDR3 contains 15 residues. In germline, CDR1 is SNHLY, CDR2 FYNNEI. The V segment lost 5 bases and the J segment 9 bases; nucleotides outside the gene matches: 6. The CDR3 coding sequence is TGTGCCAGCAGTAAGGGACTAGCGGGAGTGGGTGAGCAGTTCTTC. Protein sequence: CASSKGLAGVGEQFF.

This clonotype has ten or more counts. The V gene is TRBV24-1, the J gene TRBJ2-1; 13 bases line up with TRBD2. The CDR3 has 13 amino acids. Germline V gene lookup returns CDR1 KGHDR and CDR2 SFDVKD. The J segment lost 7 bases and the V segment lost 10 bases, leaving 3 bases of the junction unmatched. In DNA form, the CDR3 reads TGTGCCACTGGGACTAGCGGGAAGAATGAGCAGTTCTTC. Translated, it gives CATGTSGKNEQFF.

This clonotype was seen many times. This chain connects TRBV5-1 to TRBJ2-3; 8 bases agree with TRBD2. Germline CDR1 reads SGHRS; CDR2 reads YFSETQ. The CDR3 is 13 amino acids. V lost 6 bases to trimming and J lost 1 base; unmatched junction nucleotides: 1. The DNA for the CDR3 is TGCGCCAGCACGACTAGCGGCACAGATACGCAGTATTTT. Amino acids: CASTTSGTDTQYF.

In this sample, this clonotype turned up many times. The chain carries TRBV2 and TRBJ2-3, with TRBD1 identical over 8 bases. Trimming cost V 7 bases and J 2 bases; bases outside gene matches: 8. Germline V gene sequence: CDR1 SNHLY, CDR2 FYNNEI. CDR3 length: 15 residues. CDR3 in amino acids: CASTNRDRNTDTQYF. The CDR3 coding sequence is TGTGCCAGCACAAACCGGGACAGGAACACAGATACGCAGTATTTT.

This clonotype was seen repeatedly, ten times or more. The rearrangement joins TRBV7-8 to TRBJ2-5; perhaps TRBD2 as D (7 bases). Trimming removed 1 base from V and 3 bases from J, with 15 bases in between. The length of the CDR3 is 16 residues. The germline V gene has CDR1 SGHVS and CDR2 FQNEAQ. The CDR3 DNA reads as TGTGCCAGCAGCTTAGGCGGGGGCCTGTCTAAAGAGACCCAGTACTTC. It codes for CASSLGGGLSKETQYF. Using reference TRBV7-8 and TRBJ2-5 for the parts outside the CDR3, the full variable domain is GAGVSQSPRYKVAKRGQDVALRCDPISGHVSLFWYQQALGQGPEFLTYFQNEAQLDKSGLPSDRFFAERPEGSVSTLKIQRTQQEDSAVYLCASSLGGGLSKETQYFGPGTRLLVL.

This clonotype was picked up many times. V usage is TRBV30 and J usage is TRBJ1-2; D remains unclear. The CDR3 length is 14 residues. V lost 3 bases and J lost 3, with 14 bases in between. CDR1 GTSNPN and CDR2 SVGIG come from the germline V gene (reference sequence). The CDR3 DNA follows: TGTGCCTGGAGCCCTGGTGCGCACGACTATGGCTACACCTTC. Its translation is CAWSPGAHDYGYTF.

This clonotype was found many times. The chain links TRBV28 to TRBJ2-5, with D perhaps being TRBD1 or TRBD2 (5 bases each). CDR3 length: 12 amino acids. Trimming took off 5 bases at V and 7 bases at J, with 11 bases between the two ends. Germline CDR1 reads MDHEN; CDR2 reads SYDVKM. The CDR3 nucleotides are TGTGCCAGCAGTAACCTTGGGGGGACCCAGTACTTC. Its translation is CASSNLGGTQYF.

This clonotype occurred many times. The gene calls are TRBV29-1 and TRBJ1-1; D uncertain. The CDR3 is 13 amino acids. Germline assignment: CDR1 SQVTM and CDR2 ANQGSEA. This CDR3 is CTAKVPGETEAFF. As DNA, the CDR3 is TGCACCGCCAAGGTTCCGGGTGAGACTGAAGCTTTCTTT.

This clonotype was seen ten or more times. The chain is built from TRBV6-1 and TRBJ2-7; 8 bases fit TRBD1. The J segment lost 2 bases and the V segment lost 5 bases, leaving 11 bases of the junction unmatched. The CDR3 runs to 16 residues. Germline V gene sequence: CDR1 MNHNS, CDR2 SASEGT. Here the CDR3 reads CASSRKGGQGAYEQYF. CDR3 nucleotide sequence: TGTGCCAGCAGTCGTAAAGGCGGACAGGGCGCCTACGAGCAGTACTTC.

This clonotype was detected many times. In DNA, the CDR3 is TGCAGTGCTAGGATTCCCACAGGGGGGTGGGAGCAGTACTTC. This encodes CSARIPTGGWEQYF. The chain carries TRBV20-1 and TRBJ2-7, with 8 bases lining up with TRBD1. CDR3 length: 14 amino acids. Germline CDR1 and CDR2: DFQATT and SNEGSKA (reference sequence). J gave up 7 bases and V 3 bases, and 11 bases lay outside the gene matches.

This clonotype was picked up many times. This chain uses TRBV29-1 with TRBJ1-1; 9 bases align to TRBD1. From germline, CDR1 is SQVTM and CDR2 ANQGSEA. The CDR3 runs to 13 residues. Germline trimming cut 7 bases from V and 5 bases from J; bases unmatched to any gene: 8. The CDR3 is CSGTTGGGTEAFF. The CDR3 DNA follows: TGCAGCGGAACGACAGGGGGAGGAACTGAAGCTTTCTTT.

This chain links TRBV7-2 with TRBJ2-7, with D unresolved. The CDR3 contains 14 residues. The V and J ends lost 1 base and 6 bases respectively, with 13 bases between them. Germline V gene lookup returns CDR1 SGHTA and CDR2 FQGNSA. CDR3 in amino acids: CASSLVPLGFEQYF. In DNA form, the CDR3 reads TGTGCCAGCAGCTTAGTTCCACTCGGCTTCGAGCAGTACTTC.

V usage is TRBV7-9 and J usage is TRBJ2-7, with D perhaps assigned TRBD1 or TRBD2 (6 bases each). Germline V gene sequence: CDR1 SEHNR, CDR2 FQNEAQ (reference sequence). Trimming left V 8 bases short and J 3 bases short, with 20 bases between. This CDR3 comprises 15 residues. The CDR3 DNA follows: TGTGCCAGCCGGCCGGGGTATCGGGGGCGCTACGAGCAGTACTTC. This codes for CASRPGYRGRYEQYF.

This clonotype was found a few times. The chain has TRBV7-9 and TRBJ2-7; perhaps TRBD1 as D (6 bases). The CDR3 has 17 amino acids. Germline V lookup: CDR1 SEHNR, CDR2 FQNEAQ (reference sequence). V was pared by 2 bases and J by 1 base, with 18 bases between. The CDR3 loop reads CASSLIPGQTTSYEQYF. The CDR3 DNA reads TGTGCCAGCAGCTTAATCCCTGGACAGACGACGTCCTACGAGCAGTACTTC.

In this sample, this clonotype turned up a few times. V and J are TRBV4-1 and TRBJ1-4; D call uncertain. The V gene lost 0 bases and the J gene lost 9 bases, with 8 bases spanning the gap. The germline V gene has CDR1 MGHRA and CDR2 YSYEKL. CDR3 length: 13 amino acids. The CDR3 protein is CASSQDRHQKLFF. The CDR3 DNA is TGCGCCAGCAGCCAAGATAGGCACCAAAAACTGTTTTTT.

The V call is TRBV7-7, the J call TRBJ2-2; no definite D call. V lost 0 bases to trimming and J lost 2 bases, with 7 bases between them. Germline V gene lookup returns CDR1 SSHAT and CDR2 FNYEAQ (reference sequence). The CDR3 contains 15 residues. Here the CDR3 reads CASSLAGFNTGELFF. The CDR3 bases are TGTGCCAGCAGCTTAGCTGGGTTCAACACCGGGGAGCTGTTTTTT. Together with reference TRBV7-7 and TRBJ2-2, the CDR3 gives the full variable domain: GAGVSQSPRYKVTKRGQDVTLRCDPISSHATLYWYQQALGQGPEFLTYFNYEAQPDKSGLPSDRFSAERPEGSISTLTIQRTEQRDSAMYRCASSLAGFNTGELFFGEGSRLTVL.